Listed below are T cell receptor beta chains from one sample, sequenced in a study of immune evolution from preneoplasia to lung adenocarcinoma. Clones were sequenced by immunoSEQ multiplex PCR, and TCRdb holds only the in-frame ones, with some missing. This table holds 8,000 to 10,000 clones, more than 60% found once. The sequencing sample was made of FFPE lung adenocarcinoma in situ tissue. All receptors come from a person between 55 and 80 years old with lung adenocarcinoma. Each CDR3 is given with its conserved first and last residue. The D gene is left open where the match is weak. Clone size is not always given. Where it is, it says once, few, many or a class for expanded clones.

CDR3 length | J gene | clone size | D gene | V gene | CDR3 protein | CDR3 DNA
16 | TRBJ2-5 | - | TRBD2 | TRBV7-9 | CASSPGATSGGETQYF | TGTGCCAGCAGCCCCGGGGCGACTAGCGGGGGTGAGACCCAGTACTTC
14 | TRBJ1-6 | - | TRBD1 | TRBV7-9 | CASKKGTDNSPLHF | TGTGCCAGCAAAAAAGGGACAGATAATTCACCCCTCCACTTT
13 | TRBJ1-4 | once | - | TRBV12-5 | CASQGGTNEKLFF | TGTGCTAGCCAAGGGGGAACTAATGAAAAACTGTTTTTT
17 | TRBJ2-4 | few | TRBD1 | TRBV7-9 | CASSSRGDRGDKNIQYF | TGTGCCAGCAGCTCTAGGGGCGACAGGGGGGACAAAAACATTCAGTACTTC
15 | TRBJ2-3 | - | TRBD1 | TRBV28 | CASRQQGSGTDTQYF | TGTGCCAGCAGACAACAGGGGTCCGGCACAGATACGCAGTATTTT
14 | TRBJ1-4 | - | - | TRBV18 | CASSPGLGNEKLFF | TGTGCCAGCTCACCGGGACTGGGAAATGAAAAACTGTTTTTT
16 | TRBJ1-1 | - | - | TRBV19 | CASSIYGGPMNTEAFF | TGTGCCAGTAGTATTTATGGCGGTCCAATGAACACTGAAGCTTTCTTT
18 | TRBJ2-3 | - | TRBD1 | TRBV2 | CASTPDRGGRFTTDTQYF | TGTGCCAGCACACCGGACAGGGGCGGTCGATTTACCACAGATACGCAGTATTTT
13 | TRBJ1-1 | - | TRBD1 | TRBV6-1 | CASTTQGGTEAFF | TGTGCCAGCACCACCCAGGGGGGAACTGAAGCTTTCTTT
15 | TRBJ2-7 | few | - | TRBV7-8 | CASSPYGTDKDEQYF | TGTGCCAGCAGCCCCTATGGAACAGACAAGGACGAGCAGTACTTC
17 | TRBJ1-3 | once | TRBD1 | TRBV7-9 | CASSLEGRTGRGNTIYF | TGTGCCAGCAGCTTAGAGGGTCGGACAGGGCGAGGAAACACCATATATTTT
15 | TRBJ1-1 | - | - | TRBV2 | CASEREGRMNTEAFF | TGTGCCAGCGAGCGGGAGGGACGGATGAACACTGAAGCTTTCTTT
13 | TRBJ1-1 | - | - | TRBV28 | CASSRRLNTEAFF | TGTGCCAGCAGTCGACGTTTGAACACTGAAGCTTTCTTT
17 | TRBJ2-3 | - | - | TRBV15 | CATSRDDRTSFTDTQYF | TGTGCCACCAGCAGAGATGACAGGACATCCTTCACAGATACGCAGTATTTT
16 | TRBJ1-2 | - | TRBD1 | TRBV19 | CASSTGGTGDNYGYTF | TGTGCCAGTAGTACAGGGGGTACAGGAGACAACTATGGCTACACCTTC
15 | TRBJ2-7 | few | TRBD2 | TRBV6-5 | CASSVTAGTSNEQYF | TGTGCCAGCAGTGTGACCGCCGGGACTAGCAACGAGCAGTACTTC
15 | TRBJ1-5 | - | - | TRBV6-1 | CASSELYGGNQPQHF | TGTGCCAGCAGTGAATTATACGGGGGCAATCAGCCCCAGCATTTT
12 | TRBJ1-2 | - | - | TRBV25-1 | CASSETGYEITF | TGTGCCAGCAGTGAAACGGGATATGAGATAACCTTC
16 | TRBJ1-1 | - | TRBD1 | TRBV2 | CASSVDREGVQTEAFF | TGTGCCAGCAGTGTCGACAGGGAGGGGGTGCAAACTGAAGCTTTCTTT
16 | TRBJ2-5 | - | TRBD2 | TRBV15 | CATSRDDSGGTETQYF | TGTGCCACCAGCAGAGATGACAGCGGGGGGACCGAGACCCAGTACTTC
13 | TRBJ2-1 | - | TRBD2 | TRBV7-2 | CATGAGYYNEQFF | TGTGCCACCGGAGCGGGGTACTACAATGAGCAGTTCTTC
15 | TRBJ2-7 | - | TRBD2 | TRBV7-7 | CASSLGDGGAYEQYF | TGTGCTAGCAGCTTAGGGGACGGGGGGGCCTACGAGCAGTACTTC
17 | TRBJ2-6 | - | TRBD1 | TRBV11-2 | CASSSGQAYSGANVLTF | TGTGCCAGCAGCTCTGGACAGGCCTACTCTGGGGCCAACGTCCTGACTTTC
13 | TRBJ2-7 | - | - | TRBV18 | CASSRDRRYEQYF | TGTGCCAGCTCACGGGATCGCCGCTACGAGCAGTACTTC
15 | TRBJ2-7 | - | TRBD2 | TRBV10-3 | CAISDAGVVGYEQYF | TGTGCCATCAGTGATGCGGGGGTGGTGGGCTACGAGCAGTACTTC
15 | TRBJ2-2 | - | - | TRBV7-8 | CASSLAGANTGELFF | TGTGCCAGCAGCTTAGCGGGAGCAAACACCGGGGAGCTGTTTTTT
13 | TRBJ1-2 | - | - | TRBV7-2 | CASSPNPNYGYTF | TGTGCCAGCAGCCCCAATCCCAACTATGGCTACACCTTC
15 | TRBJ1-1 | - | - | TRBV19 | CASSISPGADTEAFF | TGTGCCAGTAGTATATCCCCGGGGGCAGACACTGAAGCTTTCTTT
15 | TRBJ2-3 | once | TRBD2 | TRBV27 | CASSLGGIGTDTQYF | TGTGCCAGCAGTCTGGGGGGGATCGGCACAGATACGCAGTATTTT
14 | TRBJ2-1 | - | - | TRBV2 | CASSDRMDYNEQFF | TGTGCCAGCAGTGACAGGATGGACTACAATGAGCAGTTCTTC
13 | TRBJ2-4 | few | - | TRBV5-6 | CASSRPSGNIQYF | TGTGCCAGCAGCAGACCATCCGGGAACATTCAGTACTTC
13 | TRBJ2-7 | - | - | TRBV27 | CASRRLASYEQYF | TGTGCCAGCAGGCGCCTAGCCTCCTACGAGCAGTACTTC
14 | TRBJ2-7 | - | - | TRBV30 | CAWNSGTSAGEQYF | TGTGCCTGGAATTCGGGGACAAGCGCTGGGGAGCAGTACTTC
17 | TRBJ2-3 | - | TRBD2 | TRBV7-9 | CASSLGSGGGSTDTQYF | TGTGCCAGCAGCTTAGGGTCGGGCGGGGGAAGCACAGATACGCAGTATTTT
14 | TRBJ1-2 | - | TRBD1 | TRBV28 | CASSAGTGGYGYTF | TGTGCCAGCAGTGCCGGGACAGGGGGCTATGGCTACACCTTC
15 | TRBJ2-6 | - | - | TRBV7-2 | CASSLEVAGANVLTF | TGTGCCAGCAGCTTAGAGGTTGCTGGGGCCAACGTCCTGACTTTC
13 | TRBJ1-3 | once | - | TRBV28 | CASSLYVGNTIYF | TGTGCCAGCAGTTTGTACGTTGGAAACACCATATATTTT
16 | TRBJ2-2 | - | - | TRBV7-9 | CASSFASRGRTGELFF | TGTGCCAGCAGCTTCGCTTCGCGGGGCCGTACCGGGGAGCTGTTTTTT
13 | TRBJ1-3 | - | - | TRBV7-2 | CASSSSRGNTIYF | TGTGCCAGCAGCTCCAGCAGGGGAAACACCATATATTTT
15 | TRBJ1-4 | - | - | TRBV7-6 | CASSYRQTPSGKLFF | TGTGCCAGCAGCTATCGACAGACACCATCGGGAAAACTGTTTTTT
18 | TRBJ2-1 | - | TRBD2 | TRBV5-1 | CASSLELAGGRPYNEQFF | TGCGCCAGCAGCTTGGAACTAGCGGGGGGGCGCCCCTACAATGAGCAGTTCTTC
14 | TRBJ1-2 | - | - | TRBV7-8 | CASSLPGRPDGYTF | TGTGCCAGCAGCCTACCGGGACGACCGGACGGCTACACCTTC
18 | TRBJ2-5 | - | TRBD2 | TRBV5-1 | CASSSDLLAGGLRETQYF | TGCGCCAGCAGCTCGGACCTATTAGCGGGGGGGCTCAGGGAGACCCAGTACTTC
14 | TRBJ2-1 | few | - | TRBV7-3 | CASSLNPAYNEQFF | TGTGCCAGCAGCTTAAATCCTGCCTACAATGAGCAGTTCTTC
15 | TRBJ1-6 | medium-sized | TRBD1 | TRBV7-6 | CASRPGTGKGSPLHF | TGTGCCAGCAGACCCGGGACAGGGAAAGGTTCACCCCTCCACTTT
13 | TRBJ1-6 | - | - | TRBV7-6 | CASSSQGRSPLHF | TGTGCCAGCAGCTCACAGGGCCGCTCACCCCTCCACTTT
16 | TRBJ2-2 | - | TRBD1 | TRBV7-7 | CASSLAGTGTPGELFF | TGTGCTAGCAGCTTAGCCGGGACAGGGACTCCCGGGGAGCTGTTTTTT
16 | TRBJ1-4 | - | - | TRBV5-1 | CASSLDPVTTNEKLFF | TGCGCCAGCAGCTTGGACCCCGTAACAACTAATGAAAAACTGTTTTTT
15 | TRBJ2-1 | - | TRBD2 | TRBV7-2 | CASSLRSGGRNEQFF | TGTGCCAGCAGCTTAAGAAGCGGGGGACGCAATGAGCAGTTCTTC